This TCR beta chain was sequenced during a study of blood T cell repertoires in COVID-19. About the study: T cells, B-cell-depleted T cells, or PBMCs supplied cDNA or gDNA.

It was during active infection that Seattle patients were enrolled and then longitudinally followed. Here immunoSEQ multiplex PCR was the method, and the copy in TCRdb shows in-frame clones only, minus some. Found here are about 300,000 clones, about 90% of them singletons; the top ten hold roughly 5.9%. V was shortened by 4 bases and J by 1 base, with 7 bases between the two germline ends. Per germline, CDR1 SNHLY and CDR2 FYNNEI. The CDR3 spans 13 residues. The clonotype originates from a woman aged 45-65 years with COVID-19, enrolled during active disease. The rearrangement links TRBV2 to TRBJ1-1; D ambiguous. The specimen was peripheral blood. The CDR3: CASSAWRNTEAFF. Written as DNA, the CDR3 is TGTGCCAGCAGTGCGTGGAGGAACACTGAAGCTTTCTTT.